Reported below is one T cell receptor (beta chain). This sample was taken from a study of OX40 agonist ivuxolimab in advanced cancers. Study at large: Two patients with cutaneous melanoma and one with hepatocellular carcinoma, three in total, showed partial responses.

The method was immunoSEQ multiplex PCR; TCRdb's version includes in-frame clones alone and lacks a portion of them. The sample lists about 150,000 clones; roughly 94% were seen once. This sequence originates from an adult with an advanced solid tumor such as melanoma, head and neck, liver or kidney cancer. Sample: CD4+ or CD8+ T cells sorted from blood, taken in a trial of the OX40 agonist ivuxolimab.

The CDR3 coding sequence is TGTGCCAGCAGCTTCCCGACAGGAGGGTATGGCTACACCTTC. This sequence encodes CASSFPTGGYGYTF. This rearrangement joins TRBV11-2 to TRBJ1-2; a weak D match, TRBD1 (6 bases). CDR1 SGHAT and CDR2 FQNNGV come from the germline V gene. Trimming pared 3 bases from V and 5 bases from J, leaving 13 bases between. CDR3 length: 14 amino acids.